This record looks at one T cell receptor beta chain sequence and its context. Its antigen is not identified. CDR1 and CDR2 (germline): LGHDT, YNNKEL (reference sequence). The CDR3 sequence is 13 residues long. This sample stems from a study of CXCR3-negative and CXCR3-positive naive CD8 T cells. Study-wide results and caveats: Naive cells, whether CXCR3-negative or CXCR3-positive, had similar TRBV-TRBJ usage, while memory cells differed. CXCR3-positive naive cells had more hydrophobic TRB CDR3s than CXCR3-negative naive cells. Partly lower CXCR3 expression followed cryopreservation, and most assays relied on fresh PBMCs. Diversity proved comparably high across both naive subsets and much lower in memory CD8+ cells.

Cells that were CD45RO-CCR7+CD27+CD95- constituted naive CD8+ T cells. Researchers prepared the TRB cDNA libraries using 5' RACE with UMI labels. From its re-call of the 5' RACE reads, TCRdb lists each CDR3 protein once, without DNA. Recorded for this sample: around 88,000 distinct CDR3 sequences. The rearrangement joins TRBV3-1 to TRBJ2-3; TCRdb's assignment of TRBD1 cannot be checked, as there is no DNA. This clonotype originated in a human donor in good health. Some clones in this sample may be carry-over from other donors' samples. The specimen sequenced was naive CXCR3+ CD8+ T cells from blood. Subset defined: CD45RO-CCR7+CD27+CD95- naive CD8+ T cells expressing CXCR3 (TNR3+). CDR3 loop: CASSHQGADTQYF.